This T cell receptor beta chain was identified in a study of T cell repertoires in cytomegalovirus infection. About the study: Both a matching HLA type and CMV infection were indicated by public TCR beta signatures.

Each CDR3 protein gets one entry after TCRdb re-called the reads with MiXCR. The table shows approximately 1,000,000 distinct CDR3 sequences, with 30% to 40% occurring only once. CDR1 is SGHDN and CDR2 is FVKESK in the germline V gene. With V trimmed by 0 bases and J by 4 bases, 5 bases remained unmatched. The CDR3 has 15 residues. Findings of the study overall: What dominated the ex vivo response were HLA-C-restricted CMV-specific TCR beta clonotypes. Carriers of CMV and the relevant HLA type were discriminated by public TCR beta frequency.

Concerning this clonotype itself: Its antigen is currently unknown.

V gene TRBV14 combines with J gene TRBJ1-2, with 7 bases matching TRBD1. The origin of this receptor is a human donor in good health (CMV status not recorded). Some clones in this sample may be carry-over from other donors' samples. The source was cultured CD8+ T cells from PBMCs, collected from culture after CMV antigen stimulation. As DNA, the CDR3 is TGTGCCAGCAGCCAAGATGAGGGGGCTGGCTATGGCTACACCTTC. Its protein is CASSQDEGAGYGYTF. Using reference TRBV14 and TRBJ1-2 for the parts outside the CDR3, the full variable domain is EAGVTQFPSHSVIEKGQTVTLRCDPISGHDNLYWYRRVMGKEIKFLLHFVKESKQDESGMPNNRFLAERTGGTYSTLKVQPAELEDSGVYFCASSQDEGAGYGYTFGSGTRLTVV.